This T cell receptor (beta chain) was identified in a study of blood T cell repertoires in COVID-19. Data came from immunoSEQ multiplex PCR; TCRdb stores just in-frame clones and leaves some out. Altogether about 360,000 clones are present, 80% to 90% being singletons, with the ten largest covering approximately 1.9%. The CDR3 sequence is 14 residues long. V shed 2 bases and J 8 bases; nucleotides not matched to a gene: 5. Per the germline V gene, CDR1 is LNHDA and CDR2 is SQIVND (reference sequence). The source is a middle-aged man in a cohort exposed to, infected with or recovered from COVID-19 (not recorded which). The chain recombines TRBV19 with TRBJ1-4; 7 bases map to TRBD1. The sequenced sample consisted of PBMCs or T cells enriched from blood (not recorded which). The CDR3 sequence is CASSINWTGEKLFF. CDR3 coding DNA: TGTGCCAGTAGTATAAATTGGACAGGCGAAAAACTGTTTTTT.